Shown below are 22 T cell receptor beta chains from a single sample sequenced in a study of monozygotic twins with inflammatory bowel disease (dated by TCRdb to the late 2010s). Library method: 5' RACE. Sequencing used an Illumina HiSeq 2500. TCRdb reprocessed the reads and provides one entry for every CDR3 protein sequence; no DNA is given. The sample table gives 420,000 or so distinct CDR3 sequences. Around 2.5% of the sample is taken by the ten largest. The sequenced sample was blood. These receptors all come from a human donor with ulcerative colitis or Crohn's disease, or a healthy co-twin of an affected twin (not recorded which).

J is TRBJ1-4 and V is TRBV20-1; TCRdb indicates TRBD1, and absent DNA this call remains unverified. The CDR3 length is 13 residues. Germline loops: CDR1 DFQATT, CDR2 SNEGSKA (reference sequence). CDR3 amino acids: CSALDRANEKLFF.

The genes are TRBV10-3 and TRBJ1-1. CDR3 length equals 15 residues. In germline, CDR1 is ENHRY, CDR2 SYGVKD. The CDR3 region is CAISGLGIGDTEAFF.

The rearrangement joins TRBV11-2 to TRBJ2-1; no DNA is available, so the TRBD1 call from TCRdb remains unchecked. The CDR3 is 12 residues long. The germline CDR1 and CDR2 sequences are SGHAT and FQNNGV. This chain's CDR3 is CASSLVGAQWVF.

This chain joins TRBV5-1 and TRBJ1-4; TCRdb selects TRBD1, and the lack of DNA leaves this call unchecked. The CDR3 runs 16 residues. Germline assignment: CDR1 SGHRS and CDR2 YFSETQ. CDR3 in amino acids: CASSRVMAGTSEKLFF.

This chain joins TRBV19 and TRBJ1-1; lacking DNA, the TRBD1 call made by TCRdb goes unchecked. CDR1 and CDR2 (germline): LNHDA, SQIVND (reference sequence). The CDR3 is 14 amino acids. CDR3 in amino acids: CASSPRGVPPEAFF.

The chain links TRBV28 to TRBJ2-7. Germline V gives CDR1 MDHEN, CDR2 SYDVKM. The CDR3 sequence is 13 residues long. This CDR3 reads CASSFYGTYEQYF.

This rearrangement joins TRBV3-1 to TRBJ2-5; TCRdb proposes TRBD2, but this gene call is untestable without DNA. Germline CDR1 LGHDT, CDR2 YNNKEL (reference sequence). This CDR3 region has 12 residues. CDR3 sequence reads: CASGEERETQYF.

The chain joins TRBV5-5 to TRBJ2-1. The CDR3 runs 12 residues. Germline V gene data show CDR1 as SGHKS and CDR2 as YYEKEE (reference sequence). The CDR3: CASSPPNNEQFF.

The chain employs TRBV29-1 and TRBJ2-7; the D call from TCRdb, TRBD2, cannot be confirmed without DNA. This CDR3 contains 14 residues. Germline V lookup: CDR1 SQVTM, CDR2 ANQGSEA. The CDR3 protein is CSAVLGTLSGEQYF.

This chain uses TRBV5-5 with TRBJ2-2; TCRdb lists TRBD2, though no DNA is available to test this call. The CDR3 sequence is 18 residues long. Germline V gives CDR1 SGHKS, CDR2 YYEKEE (reference sequence). CDR3: CASSYPGLAGENTGELFF.

The chain couples TRBV20-1 to TRBJ2-5; without DNA, the TCRdb call of TRBD2 cannot be checked. Germline-derived CDR1 and CDR2 are DFQATT and SNEGSKA (reference sequence). The CDR3 has 14 amino acids. CDR3 amino acids: CSAPIPSGEETQYF.

The chain uses TRBV5-1 and TRBJ2-5; TCRdb's assignment of TRBD1 cannot be checked, as there is no DNA. CDR3 length: 14 amino acids. Looked up from germline, CDR1 is SGHRS and CDR2 is YFSETQ. This CDR3 is CASSSRGMEETQYF.

V and J are TRBV5-1 and TRBJ2-1. Germline V CDR1 and CDR2: SGHRS, YFSETQ. This CDR3 contains 15 residues. CDR3 region: CASSPRSSSYNEQFF.

The chain's CDR3 is CASSLKRGGSTDTQYF. The rearrangement links TRBV7-6 to TRBJ2-3; TCRdb's D call, TRBD2, is unchecked because there is no DNA. This CDR3 has 16 residues. Germline CDR1 is SGHVS and CDR2 is FNYEAQ.

The chain employs TRBV6-5 and TRBJ2-1. The CDR3 runs 11 residues. Germline CDR1 and CDR2: MNHEY and SVGAGI. The CDR3 here is CASRNLNEQFF.

The rearrangement uses TRBV15 and TRBJ1-5; checking the TCRdb D call of TRBD1 is not possible without DNA. The CDR3 totals 16 residues. From germline, CDR1 is LNHNV and CDR2 YYDKDF (reference sequence). CDR3 region: CATSGGGQGWYQPQHF.

The rearrangement joins TRBV5-4 to TRBJ2-2; TCRdb indicates TRBD2, and absent DNA this call remains unverified. Germline CDR1 is SGHNT and CDR2 is YYREEE (reference sequence). The CDR3 is made up of 16 amino acids. The CDR3 protein is CASSLAGLAGNGELFF.

The rearrangement joins TRBV3-1 to TRBJ1-4. Germline values: CDR1 LGHDT, CDR2 YNNKEL (reference sequence). The CDR3 totals 12 residues. The chain's CDR3 is CASSQLDEKLFF.

The gene calls are TRBV20-1 and TRBJ1-3. CDR1 DFQATT and CDR2 SNEGSKA come from the germline V gene (reference sequence). CDR3 size: 12 residues. CDR3 amino acids: CSASKSGNTIYF.

The chain recombines TRBV20-1 with TRBJ2-7; TCRdb indicates TRBD1, and absent DNA this call remains unverified. Germline V gene lookup returns CDR1 DFQATT and CDR2 SNEGSKA (reference sequence). This CDR3 is built from 16 residues. CDR3 protein: CSARDWGSGDSYEQYF.

This chain connects TRBV20-1 to TRBJ1-5; absent DNA, TCRdb's TRBD1 call cannot be checked. The germline V gene encodes CDR1 DFQATT and CDR2 SNEGSKA (reference sequence). The CDR3 is made up of 18 amino acids. The CDR3 spells CSATKQKGTGDSNQPQHF.

This chain uses TRBV7-8 with TRBJ2-5; TCRdb outputs TRBD1, but without DNA this stays unchecked. The CDR3 is 15 amino acids. Germline V gene data show CDR1 as SGHVS and CDR2 as FQNEAQ. CDR3 amino acids: CASSSLTATRETQYF. The whole variable domain, remainder taken from reference TRBV7-8 and TRBJ2-5, is GAGVSQSPRYKVAKRGQDVALRCDPISGHVSLFWYQQALGQGPEFLTYFQNEAQLDKSGLPSDRFFAERPEGSVSTLKIQRTQQEDSAVYLCASSSLTATRETQYFGPGTRLLVL.